These 15 T cell receptor beta chains came from one sample sequenced in a study of blood T cell repertoires in COVID-19. Data came from immunoSEQ multiplex PCR; TCRdb stores just in-frame clones and leaves some out. The data show about 80,000 clones, about four fifths seen once. Sequencing used peripheral blood. These receptors all come from a human donor in a cohort sampled during active COVID-19.

The V and J genes are TRBV5-1 and TRBJ2-5, with D hard to call. CDR1 is SGHRS and CDR2 is YFSETQ in the germline V gene. The CDR3 covers 12 residues. The V end was cut by 2 bases, the J end by 2 bases, with 4 bases between. CDR3 amino acids: CASSFLQETQYF. The CDR3 nucleotides read TGCGCCAGCAGCTTCCTTCAAGAGACCCAGTACTTC.

The chain recombines TRBV3-1 (or the pseudogene TRBV3-2) with TRBJ2-5, with 7 bases identical to TRBD1. The CDR3 totals 15 residues. Per the germline V gene, CDR1 is LGHDT and CDR2 is YNNKEL (reference sequence). With V trimmed by 4 bases and J by 5 bases, 10 bases remained unmatched. The CDR3 DNA reads TGTGCCAGCAGCCCGAAGGGGGCGCCCAGTGAGACCCAGTACTTC. It translates to CASSPKGAPSETQYF.

The rearrangement links TRBV3-1 (or the pseudogene TRBV3-2) to TRBJ2-3, with unresolved D. This CDR3 region has 13 residues. With 2 bases removed from V and 3 bases from J, the gap between germline ends came to 6 bases. Germline V gives CDR1 LGHDT, CDR2 YNNKEL (reference sequence). CDR3 nucleotides: TGTGCCAGCAGCCAACTTATGACAGATACGCAGTATTTT. Its translation: CASSQLMTDTQYF.

V usage is TRBV7-3 and J usage is TRBJ2-5; the D is unclear. The CDR3 spans 13 residues. Germline V gene lookup returns CDR1 SGHTA and CDR2 FQGTGA. The V end lost 5 bases, the J end lost 4 bases, and 11 bases lay between the germline ends. This chain's CDR3 is CASSPSVPETQYF. CDR3 nucleotides: TGTGCCAGCAGCCCCAGCGTCCCAGAGACCCAGTACTTC. Variable domain in full (rest from reference TRBV7-3 and TRBJ2-5): GAGVSQTPSNKVTEKGKYVELRCDPISGHTALYWYRQSLGQGPEFLIYFQGTGAADDSGLPNDRFFAVRPEGSVSTLKIQRTERGDSAVYLCASSPSVPETQYFGPGTRLLVL.

The rearrangement joins TRBV10-3 to TRBJ2-5; TRBD1 matches at 7 bases. V shed 6 bases and J 5 bases; nucleotides not matched to a gene: 6. This CDR3 comprises 13 residues. The germline V gene has CDR1 ENHRY and CDR2 SYGVKD. The CDR3 DNA sequence: TGTGCCATCAGGGTGACAGGGTGGGAGACCCAGTACTTC. Translation: CAIRVTGWETQYF.

The chain recombines TRBV27 with TRBJ1-1, with D maybe TRBD1 (5 bases). V lost 4 bases to trimming and J lost 1 base, with 7 bases between them. Germline CDR1 is MNHEY and CDR2 is SMNVEV (reference sequence). The CDR3 spans 13 residues. The CDR3: CASSWGGNTEAFF. CDR3 DNA: TGTGCCAGCAGTTGGGGGGGGAACACTGAAGCTTTCTTT.

The CDR3 is CASSSTGTGPYEQYF. The CDR3 nucleotides read TGTGCCAGCAGCTCGACCGGGACAGGGCCGTACGAGCAGTACTTC. The chain joins TRBV11-1 to TRBJ2-7; 9 bases are shared with TRBD1. CDR3 length: 15 amino acids. The germline V gene has CDR1 SGHAT and CDR2 FQDESV (reference sequence). V lost 4 bases, J lost 4 bases, and 8 bases stayed unmatched. The full variable domain, completed using reference TRBV11-1 and TRBJ2-7, is EAEVAQSPRYKITEKSQAVAFWCDPISGHATLYWYRQILGQGPELLVQFQDESVVDDSQLPKDRFSAERLKGVDSTLKIQPAELGDSAMYLCASSSTGTGPYEQYFGPGTRLTVT.

The chain joins TRBV10-1 to TRBJ1-1; D gene uncertain. V was shortened by 8 bases and J by 4 bases, with 17 bases between the two germline ends. Germline assignment: CDR1 WNHNN and CDR2 SYGVQD (reference sequence). The CDR3 runs to 14 residues. The CDR3 nucleotides are TGCGCCAGCCAAGCGGCAGGATCGAGCACTGAAGCTTTCTTT. This sequence encodes CASQAAGSSTEAFF.

The gene calls are TRBV6-5 and TRBJ2-7, with D possibly being TRBD2 (5 bases). This CDR3 region has 13 residues. The V end was cut by 11 bases, the J end by 3 bases, with 17 bases between. The germline CDR1 and CDR2 sequences are MNHEY and SVGAGI. In DNA, the CDR3 is TGTGCCGTCTCGCGCGGGCAGTTCTACGAGCAGTACTTC. Translated, it gives CAVSRGQFYEQYF.

This clone was seen just once. In nucleotides, the CDR3 is TGTGCCAGCAGTTACCGGGACAGATCCTACGAGCAGTACTTC. It encodes CASSYRDRSYEQYF. The chain employs TRBV6-5 and TRBJ2-7, with 7 bases aligning to TRBD1. Germline assignment: CDR1 MNHEY and CDR2 SVGAGI. The CDR3 is made up of 14 amino acids. The ends lost 2 bases at V and 1 base at J; junction bases unmatched: 2.

The rearrangement uses TRBV7-9 and TRBJ1-1; maybe TRBD1 (6 bases). This CDR3 is built from 17 residues. Germline V lookup: CDR1 SEHNR, CDR2 FQNEAQ (reference sequence). With 2 bases removed from V and 7 bases from J, the gap between germline ends came to 23 bases. The CDR3 sequence is CASSLPTDLTWTDEAFF. For the CDR3, the DNA is TGTGCCAGCAGCTTACCCACCGATTTGACTTGGACAGATGAAGCTTTCTTT.

This chain connects TRBV18 to TRBJ1-1; weak D call: TRBD1 (5 bases). Per the germline V gene, CDR1 is KGHSH and CDR2 is LQKENI. This CDR3 spans 15 amino acids. The germline V and J ends were trimmed by 6 bases and 8 bases, with 22 bases remaining between them. The CDR3 DNA sequence: TGTGCCAGCTCCCCTGTTTCTGAAGGGGCTATAGAAGCTTTCTTT. Residues: CASSPVSEGAIEAFF.

This clone has just a few counts. This chain connects TRBV28 to TRBJ2-7; 11 bases fit TRBD2. The V segment lost 6 bases and the J segment 3 bases; nucleotides outside the gene matches: 4. The germline CDR1 and CDR2 sequences are MDHEN and SYDVKM. The CDR3 totals 14 residues. CDR3 DNA: TGTGCCAGCAGAGTACTAGCGGGGGACTACGAGCAGTACTTC. This sequence encodes CASRVLAGDYEQYF.

CDR3 residues: CAWSVRVQTYEQYF. Here the CDR3 DNA reads TGTGCCTGGAGTGTACGCGTCCAAACCTACGAGCAGTACTTC. The V call is TRBV30, the J call TRBJ2-7; the D is unclear. Trimming left V 0 bases short and J 2 bases short, with 11 bases between. CDR3 length: 14 amino acids. Germline CDR1 and CDR2: GTSNPN and SVGIG (reference sequence).

The CDR3 nucleotides read TGTGCCAGCAGCCGCCGAGGAGGGTTTTCACCCCTCCACTTT. This gives the protein CASSRRGGFSPLHF. This rearrangement joins TRBV28 to TRBJ1-6; D ambiguous. This CDR3 comprises 14 residues. Trimming pared 6 bases from V and 9 bases from J, leaving 15 bases between. From germline, CDR1 is MDHEN and CDR2 SYDVKM.